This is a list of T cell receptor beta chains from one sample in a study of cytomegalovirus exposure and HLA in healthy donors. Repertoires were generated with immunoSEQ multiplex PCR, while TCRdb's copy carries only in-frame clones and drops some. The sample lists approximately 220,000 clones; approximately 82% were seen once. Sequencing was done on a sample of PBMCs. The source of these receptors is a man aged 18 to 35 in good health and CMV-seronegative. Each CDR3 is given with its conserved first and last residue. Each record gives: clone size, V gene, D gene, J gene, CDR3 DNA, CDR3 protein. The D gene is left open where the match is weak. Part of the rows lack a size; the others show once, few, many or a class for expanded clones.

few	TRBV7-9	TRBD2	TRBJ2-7	TGTGCCAGCAGCTTAGGGACTAGCGGGAGTGGGTACGAGCAGTACTTC	CASSLGTSGSGYEQYF
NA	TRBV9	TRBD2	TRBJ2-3	TGTGCCAGCAGCGTAGCTCCCAGCGGGGGCACAGATACGCAGTATTTT	CASSVAPSGGTDTQYF
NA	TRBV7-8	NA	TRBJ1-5	TGTGCCAGCAGCCCAAGGGGTGGTCAGCCCCAGCATTTT	CASSPRGGQPQHF
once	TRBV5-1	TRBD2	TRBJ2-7	TGCGCCAGCAGTTCCCGGGAGGGTGGGCGGGGCACACCCTACGAGCAGTACTTC	CASSSREGGRGTPYEQYF
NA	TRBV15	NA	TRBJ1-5	TGTGCCACCAGCCCCTACCGGAGTGGCAATCAGCCCCAGCATTTT	CATSPYRSGNQPQHF
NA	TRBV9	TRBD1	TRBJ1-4	TGTGCCAGCAGCGCCCAGCAAGGGGACAGAGACTACACTAATGAAAAACTGTTTTTT	CASSAQQGDRDYTNEKLFF
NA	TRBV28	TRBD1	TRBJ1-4	TGTGCCAGCGGGGACCCGGGACAGGGTTACGAAAAACTGTTTTTT	CASGDPGQGYEKLFF
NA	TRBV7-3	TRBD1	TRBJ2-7	TGTGCCAGCAGCTTAATGGGGACAGGCGGGGAGCAGTACTTC	CASSLMGTGGEQYF
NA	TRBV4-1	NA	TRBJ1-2	TGCGCCAGCAGCCAACTAACAGAGATCTATGGCTACACCTTC	CASSQLTEIYGYTF
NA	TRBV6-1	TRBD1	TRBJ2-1	TGTGCCAGCACCTGGACAGGGTACAATGAGCAGTTCTTC	CASTWTGYNEQFF
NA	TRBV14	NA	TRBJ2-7	TGTGCCAGCAGCCATGGTAGCGGCTACGAGCAGTACTTC	CASSHGSGYEQYF
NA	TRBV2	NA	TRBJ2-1	TGTGCCAGCAGGAAGCCACTAGCAGGTAATGAGCAGTTCTTC	CASRKPLAGNEQFF
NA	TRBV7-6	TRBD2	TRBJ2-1	TGTGCCAGCAGCAACAGCGGGAGTCGGCACAATGAGCAGTTCTTC	CASSNSGSRHNEQFF
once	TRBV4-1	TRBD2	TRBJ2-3	TGCGCCAGCAGCTCGGGGGTAGCGGGAGATGCAGATACGCAGTATTTT	CASSSGVAGDADTQYF
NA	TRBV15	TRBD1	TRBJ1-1	TGTGCCACCAGCAGAGCCCTCGGACAGGGGGACACTGAAGCTTTCTTT	CATSRALGQGDTEAFF
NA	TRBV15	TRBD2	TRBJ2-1	TGTGCCACCAGCAGAGATGATAGCGGGAGACGGGTCGATGAGCAGTTCTTC	CATSRDDSGRRVDEQFF
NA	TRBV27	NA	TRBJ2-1	TGTGCCAGCAGTTTTATACAGGGCCGTTCGAATGAGCAGTTCTTC	CASSFIQGRSNEQFF
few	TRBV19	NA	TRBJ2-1	TGTGCCTCCGGGACTCTTACTAACAATGAGCAGTTCTTC	CASGTLTNNEQFF
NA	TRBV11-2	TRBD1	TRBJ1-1	TGTGCCAGCAGCTTAAGGGGGCCGGACACTGAAGCTTTCTTT	CASSLRGPDTEAFF
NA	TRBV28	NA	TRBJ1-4	TGTGCCAGCAGTTTAGGGGTGGGAGGAAAACTGTTTTTT	CASSLGVGGKLFF
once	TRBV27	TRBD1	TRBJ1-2	TGTGCCAGCAGTAAATACAGGGGGAACTATGGCTACACCTTC	CASSKYRGNYGYTF
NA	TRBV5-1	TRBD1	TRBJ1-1	TGCGCCAGCAGCTCCGGGACAGGAACCCTGAACACTGAAGCTTTCTTT	CASSSGTGTLNTEAFF
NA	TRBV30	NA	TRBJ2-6	TGTGCCTCCGGGTTCTCTGGGGCCAACGTCCTGACTTTC	CASGFSGANVLTF
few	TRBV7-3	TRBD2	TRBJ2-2	TGTGCCAGCAGCTTATTGGATGGACTAGCGGGAGGCACCGGGGAGCTGTTTTTT	CASSLLDGLAGGTGELFF
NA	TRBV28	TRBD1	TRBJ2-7	TGTGCCAGCAGTTCCGGGGACAGGAGCTACGAGCAGTACTTC	CASSSGDRSYEQYF
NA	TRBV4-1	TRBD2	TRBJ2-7	TGCGCCAGCAGCCTCACCGGGGCGGGAGGGACCTACGAGCAGTACTTC	CASSLTGAGGTYEQYF
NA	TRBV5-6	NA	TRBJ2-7	TGTGCCAGCAGCTCACAACAGGGTCCGGGCCTCGATCCCCTCGAGCAGTACTTC	CASSSQQGPGLDPLEQYF
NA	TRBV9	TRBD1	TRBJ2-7	TGTGCCAGCAGCTACGGACAGGGTAGCTTCTACGAGCAGTACTTC	CASSYGQGSFYEQYF
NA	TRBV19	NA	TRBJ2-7	TGTGCCAGTAGGGGGGAGGACTACGAGCAGTACTTC	CASRGEDYEQYF
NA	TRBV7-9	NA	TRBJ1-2	TGTTCCAGCAGCTTGGGTGGAGGAAGCAGCTATGGCTACACCTTC	CSSSLGGGSSYGYTF
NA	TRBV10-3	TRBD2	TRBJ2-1	TGTGCCATCAGCGGGACTAGCGGCCGATACAATGAGCAGTTCTTC	CAISGTSGRYNEQFF
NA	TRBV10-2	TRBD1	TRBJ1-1	TGCGCCAGCAGTGGACATCAGACAGGGCTAAACACTGAAGCTTTCTTT	CASSGHQTGLNTEAFF
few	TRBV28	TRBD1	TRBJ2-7	TGTGCCAGCAGTCCAGGGGGTCGAGGCGACTTGGAGTACTTC	CASSPGGRGDLEYF
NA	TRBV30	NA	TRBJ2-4	TGTGCCTGGAGTGTACCGTTGACCGGGGACATTCAGTACTTC	CAWSVPLTGDIQYF
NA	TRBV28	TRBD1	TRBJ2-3	TGTGCCAGCAGTTTACAGGGGACAGGGGATACGCAGTATTTT	CASSLQGTGDTQYF
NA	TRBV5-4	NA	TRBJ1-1	TGTGCCAGCAGCCGAACTGGACGGACTTACACTGAAGCTTTCTTT	CASSRTGRTYTEAFF
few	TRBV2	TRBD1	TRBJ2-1	TGTGCCAGCAGTGAAGGACAGGGACCCTACAATGAGCAGTTCTTC	CASSEGQGPYNEQFF
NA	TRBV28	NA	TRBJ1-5	TGTGCCACCCTGGGGGGTACGCGGGATCAGCCCCAGCATTTT	CATLGGTRDQPQHF
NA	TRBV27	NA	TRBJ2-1	TGTGCCAGCGGGAGAGGGCCCAATGAGCAGTTCTTC	CASGRGPNEQFF
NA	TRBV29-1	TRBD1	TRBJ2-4	TGCAGCGTTAAATCGCCGGGACAGGGGGACAACATTCAGTACTTC	CSVKSPGQGDNIQYF
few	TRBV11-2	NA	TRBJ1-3	TGTGCCAGCAGCTCACGACAGGCTGGAAACACCATATATTTT	CASSSRQAGNTIYF
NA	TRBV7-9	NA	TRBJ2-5	TGTGCCAGCAGCCCCCCCTTTCGTGAGCCGGAGACCCAGTACTTC	CASSPPFREPETQYF
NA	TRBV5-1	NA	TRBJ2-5	TGCGCCAGCAGCCGGGATCTGGGAAGGGAGACCCAGTACTTC	CASSRDLGRETQYF
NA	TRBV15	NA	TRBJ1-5	TGTGCCACCAGTCTACGCAATCAGCCCCAGCATTTT	CATSLRNQPQHF
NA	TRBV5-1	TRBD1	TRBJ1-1	TGCGCCAGCAGCCGAAGACAGGGAAACACTGAAGCTTTCTTT	CASSRRQGNTEAFF
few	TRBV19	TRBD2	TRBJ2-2	TGTGCCAGTAGGCGGATAGCGGGAGCATCCGGGGAGCTGTTTTTT	CASRRIAGASGELFF
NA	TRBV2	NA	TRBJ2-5	TGTGCCAGCAAACAGGCTCGCCCCTCGGAGACCCAGTACTTC	CASKQARPSETQYF
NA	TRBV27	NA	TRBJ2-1	TGTGCCAGCAGTTTATGGTCGGGACACTTTTCCTACAATGAGCAGTTCTTC	CASSLWSGHFSYNEQFF
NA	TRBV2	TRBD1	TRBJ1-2	TGTGCCAGCAGCCGATATGACAGGGTGGGGGGCTACACCTTC	CASSRYDRVGGYTF